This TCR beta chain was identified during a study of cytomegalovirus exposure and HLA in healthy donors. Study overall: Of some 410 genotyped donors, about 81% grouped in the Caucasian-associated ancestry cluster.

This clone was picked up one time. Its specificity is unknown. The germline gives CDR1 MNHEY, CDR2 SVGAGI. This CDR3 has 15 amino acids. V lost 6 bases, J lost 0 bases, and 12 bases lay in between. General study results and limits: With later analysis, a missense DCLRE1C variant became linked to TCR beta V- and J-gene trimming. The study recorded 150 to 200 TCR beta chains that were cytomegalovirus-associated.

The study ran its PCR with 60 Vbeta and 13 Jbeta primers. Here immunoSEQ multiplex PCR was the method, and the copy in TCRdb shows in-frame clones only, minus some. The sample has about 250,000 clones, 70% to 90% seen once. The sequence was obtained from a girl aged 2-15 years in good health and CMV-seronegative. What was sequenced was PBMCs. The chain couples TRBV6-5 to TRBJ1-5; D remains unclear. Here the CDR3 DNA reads TGTGCCAGCAGCGCCGGGGAGGGTAGCAATCAGCCCCAGCATTTT. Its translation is CASSAGEGSNQPQHF.